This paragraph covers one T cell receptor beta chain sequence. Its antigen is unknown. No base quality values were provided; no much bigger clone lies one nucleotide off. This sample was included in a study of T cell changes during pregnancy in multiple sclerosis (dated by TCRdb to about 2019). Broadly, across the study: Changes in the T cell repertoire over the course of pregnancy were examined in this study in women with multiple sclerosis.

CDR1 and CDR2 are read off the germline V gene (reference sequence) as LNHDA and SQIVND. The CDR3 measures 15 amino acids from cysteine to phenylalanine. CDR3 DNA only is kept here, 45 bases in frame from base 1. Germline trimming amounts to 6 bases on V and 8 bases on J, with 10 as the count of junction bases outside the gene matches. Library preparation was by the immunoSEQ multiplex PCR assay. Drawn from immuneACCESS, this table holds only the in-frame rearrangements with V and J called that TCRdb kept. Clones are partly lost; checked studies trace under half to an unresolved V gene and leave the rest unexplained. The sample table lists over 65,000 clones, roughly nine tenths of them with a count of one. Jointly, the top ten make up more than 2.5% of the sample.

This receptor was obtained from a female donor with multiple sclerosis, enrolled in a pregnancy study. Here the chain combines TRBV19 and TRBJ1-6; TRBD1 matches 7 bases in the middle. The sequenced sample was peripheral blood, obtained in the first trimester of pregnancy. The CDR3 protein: CASSFGQAVDSPLHF. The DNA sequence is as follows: TGTGCCAGTAGCTTTGGACAGGCGGTGGATTCACCCCTCCACTTT.